This entry describes one T cell receptor (beta chain). Its antigen remains unknown. CDR3 length: 15 residues. Trimming left V 7 bases short and J 7 bases short, with 20 bases between. The V gene's germline CDR1 is SNHLY and CDR2 FYNNEI. The source of the sample is a study of vaccination effects on CD4 cells after COVID-19. This table comes from immunoSEQ multiplex PCR, and its TCRdb copy is limited to in-frame clones, with some not included. The data contain tens of thousands of clones, 70% of them singletons. Prior to sequencing, the ViraFEST assay stimulated PBMC with viral peptide pools, which expanded the antigen-specific CD4+ T cells. Following culture for about ten days, CD4+ T cells were isolated. Having tested negative for nucleocapsid antibodies, the vaccine recipients showed no prior SARS-CoV-2 infection.

The J gene is TRBJ2-1, the V gene TRBV2; D may be TRBD2 (6 bases). This TCR derives from a human donor who received a COVID-19 vaccine. Sequences were derived from CD4+ T cells from PBMCs cultured with SARS-CoV-2 spike peptides, sampled before COVID-19 vaccination. CDR3 protein: CASKPGLPQSNEQFF. The CDR3 DNA sequence: TGTGCCAGCAAACCGGGACTCCCACAGTCTAATGAGCAGTTCTTC. Combining the CDR3 with reference TRBV2 and TRBJ2-1 gives the whole variable domain EPEVTQTPSHQVTQMGQEVILRCVPISNHLYFYWYRQILGQKVEFLVSFYNNEISEKSEIFDDQFSVERPDGSNFTLKIRSTKLEDSAMYFCASKPGLPQSNEQFFGPGTRLTVL.